This T cell receptor beta chain was profiled in a study of blood T cell repertoires in COVID-19. Cohort 3 donors were reported recovered after two negative PCRs, clearance, or symptom resolution. The method was immunoSEQ multiplex PCR; TCRdb's version includes in-frame clones alone and lacks a portion of them. The profile shows a few hundred thousand clones, less than 90% of them singletons. Input material: PBMCs or T cells enriched from blood (not recorded which). The clonotype comes from a woman aged 60-75 years who had recovered from COVID-19.

The CDR3 reads CASSNRGNTGELFF. The CDR3, as DNA: TGTGCCAGCAGCAACAGGGGGAACACCGGGGAGCTGTTTTTT. The rearrangement joins TRBV3-1 (or the pseudogene TRBV3-2) to TRBJ2-2; the match to TRBD1 covers 7 bases. Trimming took 5 bases from V and 1 from J; bases not matched to a gene: 1. The CDR3 contains 14 residues. Germline V CDR1 and CDR2: LGHDT, YNNKEL (reference sequence).